The rows below give T cell receptor beta chains drawn from one sample of a study of cytomegalovirus exposure and HLA in healthy donors. The table came from immunoSEQ multiplex PCR; TCRdb's copy has only in-frame clones and leaves some out. The sample records around 100,000 clones, about 70% being singletons. Sequencing input: PBMCs. These receptors came from a young man in good health and CMV-seronegative. Both conserved end residues are part of each CDR3. The order of the fields is J gene, D gene, V gene, clone size, CDR3 protein, CDR3 DNA. The D gene is left open where the match is weak. A clone size is listed for some rows: how often the clone was seen (once, few, many), or a class if it is expanded.

TRBJ2-7	TRBD2	TRBV2	-	CASSEGSSGGPYEQYF	TGTGCCAGCAGTGAGGGTTCTAGCGGGGGACCCTACGAGCAGTACTTC
TRBJ1-1	-	TRBV4-2	-	CASSQGVRNTEAFF	TGTGCCAGCAGCCAAGGTGTTCGGAACACTGAAGCTTTCTTT
TRBJ1-2	TRBD1	TRBV6-5	few	CASRGTGGYGGYTF	TGTGCCAGCAGGGGGACAGGGGGCTACGGTGGCTACACCTTC
TRBJ2-7	-	TRBV5-1	-	CASSLGAATTYEQYF	TGCGCCAGCAGCTTGGGGGCCGCCACCACCTACGAGCAGTACTTC
TRBJ1-2	TRBD1	TRBV15	few	CATSSDRDIIIHGYTF	TGTGCCACCAGCTCGGACAGGGATATCATCATCCATGGCTACACCTTC
TRBJ1-2	-	TRBV7-9	-	CASSPGGGVKDSPGYTF	TGTGCCAGCAGCCCCGGGGGGGGAGTCAAGGATTCGCCAGGCTACACCTTC
TRBJ2-7	-	TRBV4-1	-	CASSQDLGGSYYEQYF	TGCGCCAGCAGCCAAGATCTCGGCGGGTCGTACTACGAGCAGTACTTC
TRBJ2-2	-	TRBV6-5	-	CASSYFTGSPAGELFF	TGTGCCAGCAGTTACTTCACCGGGAGTCCGGCCGGGGAGCTGTTTTTT
TRBJ1-1	TRBD1	TRBV5-1	-	CASSHGTGEAFF	TGCGCCAGCAGCCATGGGACAGGTGAAGCTTTCTTT
TRBJ1-2	-	TRBV5-1	-	CASSLGGIGYGYTF	TGCGCCAGCAGCTTAGGGGGAATTGGCTATGGCTACACCTTC
TRBJ2-2	TRBD1	TRBV28	-	CASSFGSRGRAGELFF	TGTGCCAGCAGTTTCGGGTCCAGGGGGCGCGCCGGGGAGCTGTTTTTT
TRBJ1-1	-	TRBV7-2	-	CASTLAGGGTEAFF	TGTGCCAGCACCCTCGCGGGGGGCGGGACTGAAGCTTTCTTT
TRBJ1-2	-	TRBV16	few	CASSARRDQRGYTF	TGTGCCAGCAGCGCTCGACGGGATCAGAGGGGCTACACCTTC
TRBJ2-7	-	TRBV29-1	-	CSVGPDSYEQYF	TGCAGCGTTGGACCGGACAGCTACGAGCAGTACTTC
TRBJ2-2	TRBD1	TRBV27	-	CASSWKDRASGELFF	TGTGCCAGCAGCTGGAAGGACAGGGCAAGTGGGGAGCTGTTTTTT
TRBJ2-1	-	TRBV10-2	-	CASSKQGGWSDEQFF	TGCGCCAGCAGTAAACAGGGGGGGTGGTCGGATGAGCAGTTCTTC
TRBJ2-2	-	TRBV15	once	CATSRDFKNTGELFF	TGTGCCACCAGCAGAGATTTTAAGAACACCGGGGAGCTGTTTTTT
TRBJ2-7	-	TRBV7-2	-	CASSFDRLGEQYF	TGTGCCAGCAGCTTCGACAGGCTGGGCGAGCAGTACTTC
TRBJ2-1	TRBD2	TRBV5-4	-	CASSLGLAGDLSYNEQFF	TGTGCCAGCAGCTTGGGGCTAGCGGGAGATTTATCCTACAATGAGCAGTTCTTC
TRBJ2-7	-	TRBV7-2	-	CASSSFGVTYEQYF	TGTGCCAGCAGCTCATTCGGGGTAACCTACGAGCAGTACTTC
TRBJ1-1	TRBD1	TRBV2	-	CASSTGGTEAFF	TGTGCCAGCAGCACAGGGGGCACTGAAGCTTTCTTT
TRBJ1-4	-	TRBV19	-	CASSDSLNNEKLFF	TGTGCCAGTAGCGACAGCCTTAACAATGAAAAACTGTTTTTT
TRBJ2-7	TRBD2	TRBV28	-	CASSLGREVYEQYF	TGTGCCAGCAGTTTAGGGCGGGAGGTATACGAGCAGTACTTC
TRBJ1-1	-	TRBV10-3	-	CAISEYPVNTEAFF	TGTGCCATCAGTGAATACCCAGTGAACACTGAAGCTTTCTTT